The rows below give T cell receptor beta chains drawn from one sample of a study of T cell repertoires in ileal Crohn's disease. Clones were read by immunoSEQ multiplex PCR, and TCRdb kept only the in-frame ones, dropping some. This sample has several thousand clones, with 85% found just once. The sample taken for sequencing was ileal tissue. The receptors were gathered from an adult with Crohn's disease. The CDR3 runs from the conserved cysteine through the conserved F or W. The D gene is left open where the match is weak. Not all rows give a size; the values are once, few, many and, for expanded clones, a class.

D gene: .; clone size: .; V gene: TRBV28; J gene: TRBJ1-3; CDR3 DNA: TGTGCCAGCAGTTTTGGGCACGGAAACACCATATATTTT; CDR3 protein: CASSFGHGNTIYF
D gene: .; clone size: few; V gene: TRBV7-2; J gene: TRBJ2-7; CDR3 DNA: TGTGCCAGCAGCTTTATGGGACGGGACACCTACGAGCAGTACTTC; CDR3 protein: CASSFMGRDTYEQYF
D gene: TRBD1; clone size: .; V gene: TRBV5-5; J gene: TRBJ1-3; CDR3 DNA: TGTGCCAGCAGCCGAGCCGGGACAGGGATGGGAAACACCATATATTTT; CDR3 protein: CASSRAGTGMGNTIYF
D gene: TRBD2; clone size: once; V gene: TRBV5-4; J gene: TRBJ2-1; CDR3 DNA: TGTGCCAGCAGCTCCCAGCGGGAGGGAAACAATGAGCAGTTCTTC; CDR3 protein: CASSSQREGNNEQFF
D gene: TRBD1; clone size: .; V gene: TRBV5-5; J gene: TRBJ1-1; CDR3 DNA: TGTGCCAGCAGCCACCGGGACAGGGCACTCTTT; CDR3 protein: CASSHRDRALF
D gene: .; clone size: .; V gene: TRBV28; J gene: TRBJ1-2; CDR3 DNA: TGTGCCAGCAGTCAACACCAGGGGAGGGCGGGAGGCTACACCTTC; CDR3 protein: CASSQHQGRAGGYTF
D gene: TRBD2; clone size: .; V gene: TRBV7-9; J gene: TRBJ2-5; CDR3 DNA: TGTGCCAGCAGCATTCGACAGGGCGTAGCGGGAGTCGGAGAGACCCAGTACTTC; CDR3 protein: CASSIRQGVAGVGETQYF
D gene: .; clone size: few; V gene: TRBV28; J gene: TRBJ2-3; CDR3 DNA: TGTGCCAGCCGGCCGGGCGGAGGCACAGATACGCAGTATTTT; CDR3 protein: CASRPGGGTDTQYF
D gene: .; clone size: .; V gene: TRBV28; J gene: TRBJ1-3; CDR3 DNA: TGTGCCAGCAGTCCAAACAGAAACACCATATATTTT; CDR3 protein: CASSPNRNTIYF
D gene: .; clone size: .; V gene: TRBV4-2; J gene: TRBJ1-5; CDR3 DNA: TGTGCCAGCAGCCAAGATCGCGGGGCCCAGCATTTT; CDR3 protein: CASSQDRGAQHF
D gene: .; clone size: .; V gene: TRBV28; J gene: TRBJ2-5; CDR3 DNA: TGTGCCAGCAGTTTTCTACGGGGGTCAGGGGAGACCCAGTACTTC; CDR3 protein: CASSFLRGSGETQYF
D gene: TRBD2; clone size: .; V gene: TRBV5-1; J gene: TRBJ2-7; CDR3 DNA: TGCGCCAGCAGCTTACTAGCGGGAGGGAACTCCTACGAGCAGTACTTC; CDR3 protein: CASSLLAGGNSYEQYF
D gene: .; clone size: .; V gene: TRBV19; J gene: TRBJ2-4; CDR3 DNA: TGTGCCAGTAGATTAAACAGGAATTTAGCAAACATTCAGTACTTC; CDR3 protein: CASRLNRNLANIQYF
D gene: .; clone size: few; V gene: TRBV7-8; J gene: TRBJ1-4; CDR3 DNA: TGTGCCAGCAGCTTAACTCGTTTTGGGGAAAAACTGTTTTTT; CDR3 protein: CASSLTRFGEKLFF
D gene: .; clone size: .; V gene: TRBV6-6; J gene: TRBJ2-7; CDR3 DNA: TGTGCCAGCAGTCCACCCCTCCGCGGGCCCCGCTCCGAGCAGTACTTC; CDR3 protein: CASSPPLRGPRSEQYF
D gene: TRBD2; clone size: .; V gene: TRBV11-2; J gene: TRBJ2-7; CDR3 DNA: TGTGCCAGCACGGGGGGGGCGTTAGGAACCTTCCAGTACTTC; CDR3 protein: CASTGGALGTFQYF
D gene: TRBD1; clone size: .; V gene: TRBV5-1; J gene: TRBJ1-2; CDR3 DNA: TGCGCCAGCAGCTTGGGGACAGGAGGCTATGGCTACACCTTC; CDR3 protein: CASSLGTGGYGYTF
D gene: TRBD1; clone size: few; V gene: TRBV18; J gene: TRBJ2-7; CDR3 DNA: TGTGCCAGCTCACCACAGGGGGCCTCCTACGAGCAGTACTTC; CDR3 protein: CASSPQGASYEQYF
D gene: .; clone size: .; V gene: TRBV5-5; J gene: TRBJ2-5; CDR3 DNA: TGTGCCAGCAGCTTGAGGACTACTGGAGAGACCCAGTACTTC; CDR3 protein: CASSLRTTGETQYF
D gene: TRBD1; clone size: once; V gene: TRBV7-8; J gene: TRBJ2-7; CDR3 DNA: TGTGCCAGCAGCTTAGGACAGGGACCCTCCTACGAGCAGTACTTC; CDR3 protein: CASSLGQGPSYEQYF
D gene: TRBD1; clone size: .; V gene: TRBV4-2; J gene: TRBJ2-2; CDR3 DNA: TGTGCCAGCAGCCTCCGGACAGGGGAAACCGGGGAGCTGTTTTTT; CDR3 protein: CASSLRTGETGELFF
D gene: TRBD1; clone size: .; V gene: TRBV29-1; J gene: TRBJ1-2; CDR3 DNA: TGCAGCGTTGAAGATCGGACAGGTAGACCCTATGGCTACACCTTC; CDR3 protein: CSVEDRTGRPYGYTF